Detailed here is one T cell receptor beta chain. Its antigen is unknown. Within one base of it there is no much larger clone, and no base qualities were kept. The data were obtained in a study of T cell repertoires in cytomegalovirus infection (dated by TCRdb to between 2019 and 2020). For the wider study: Alongside well-studied HLA-B-restricted epitopes, the peptide stimulations were aimed at recently identified HLA-C-restricted CMV epitopes, whose presentation resists viral immunomodulation. Donor HLA type was relevant to the analysis, because carriage of CMV infection together with the matching HLA type was indicated by public TCR beta signatures. Study-wide findings and limitations: The ex vivo response was dominated by HLA-C-restricted CMV-specific TCR beta clonotypes, which also provided the single most frequent clonotype in two of eight donors. Carriers of CMV infection plus the relevant HLA type were discriminated by the cumulative frequency of public TCR beta family members in the study cohort and in an independent roughly 400-donor cohort.

The data were produced on an Illumina HiSeq 1500. TCRdb applied fastp at Q25 and MiXCR to the public reads, then kept only in-frame beta chains. Every distinct CDR3 protein forms one entry, paired with its most common genes and DNA. The sample table holds hundreds of thousands of distinct CDR3 sequences, of which 30% to 40% were seen once. The ten largest clones represent 18% of the sample. This specimen's treatment or condition label, interpreted: in vitro stimulation with specific CMV peptide epitopes to enrich CMV-specific T cells. V loses 8 bases, J loses 4 bases, and the germline ends lie 14 bases apart. In the germline V gene (reference sequence), CDR1 corresponds to MNHEY and CDR2 to SMNVEV. The CDR3 runs 13 residues from the cysteine to the phenylalanine. The retained sequence is limited to the CDR3, 39 bases, with the frame set at the first base.

This TCR was recovered from a human donor in good health (CMV status not recorded). Some clones in this sample may be carry-over from other donors' samples. The chain couples TRBV27 to TRBJ2-5, with the D gene call left open. This sample comprised cultured PBMCs, obtained from culture after CMV antigen stimulation. The bases are TGTGCCAGCGGTGGGCAGTTACGAGAGACCCAGTACTTC. This encodes CASGGQLRETQYF.